This TCR beta chain was identified during a study of T cell repertoires in cytomegalovirus infection. Study background: HLA-B-restricted CMV epitopes that are well studied, plus recently identified HLA-C-restricted ones, were used by the study. The public TCR beta signatures pointed to both CMV infection and matching HLA type.

In the case of this clonotype: The antigen remains unidentified.

One entry per CDR3 protein, called by TCRdb with MiXCR from the reads. Among under 350,000 distinct CDR3 sequences listed, about 20% were seen once. Germline V gene lookup returns CDR1 MNHEY and CDR2 SVGEGT. The CDR3 loop spans 18 amino acids. V shed 0 bases and J 4 bases; nucleotides not matched to a gene: 11. Findings and limits, study-wide: Ex vivo responses were dominated by HLA-C-restricted CMV-specific TCR beta clonotypes. Carriage of CMV together with the relevant HLA was identifiable through cumulative public TCR beta family frequency.

V gene TRBV6-2 or TRBV6-3 combines with J gene TRBJ2-1; 8 nucleotides agree with TRBD2. This sample comprised cultured PBMCs, obtained from culture after CMV antigen stimulation. The receptor was isolated from a human donor in good health (CMV status not recorded). Some clones in this sample may be carry-over from other donors' samples. In DNA, the CDR3 is TGTGCCAGCAGTTACTCGCCCCTACTAGCGGAGCGGTACAATGAGCAGTTCTTC. It specifies CASSYSPLLAERYNEQFF.